The rows below give T cell receptor beta chains drawn from one sample of a study of CD8+ T cells in alopecia areata. Sequencing was performed with immunoSEQ multiplex PCR; in TCRdb, only in-frame clones are kept and a portion is missing. The sample carries 150,000 to 200,000 clones, roughly three fifths recorded once. The sequencing used CD8+ T cells sorted from blood, collected at week 24, from a patient treated with tofacitinib. The receptors originated from a human donor with alopecia areata. The CDR3 runs from the conserved cysteine through the conserved F or W. The order of the fields is V gene, D gene, clone size, J gene, CDR3 DNA, CDR3 protein. A D gene is named only where the DNA matches it firmly. Clone size is not always given. Where it is, it says once, few, many or a class for expanded clones.

v_gene: TRBV7-8; d_gene: NA; abundance: few; j_gene: TRBJ2-5; CDR3nt: TGTGCCAGCAGCTTTTACAGGGTTATGGAGACCCAGTACTTC; CDR3aa: CASSFYRVMETQYF
v_gene: TRBV25-1; d_gene: NA; abundance: NA; j_gene: TRBJ2-5; CDR3nt: TGTGCCAGCACCTCCAGGGCGTGGGTTGTCGAGACCCAGTACTTC; CDR3aa: CASTSRAWVVETQYF
v_gene: TRBV4-2; d_gene: NA; abundance: few; j_gene: TRBJ2-7; CDR3nt: TGTGCCAGCAGCCAAGATGTGGGACGACACCTTGACGAGCAGTACTTC; CDR3aa: CASSQDVGRHLDEQYF
v_gene: TRBV15; d_gene: TRBD1; abundance: NA; j_gene: TRBJ1-2; CDR3nt: TGTGCCACCAGCAGAGATCGGGGGACAGGGACCTTTTTCTATGGCTACACCTTC; CDR3aa: CATSRDRGTGTFFYGYTF
v_gene: TRBV30; d_gene: NA; abundance: NA; j_gene: TRBJ1-5; CDR3nt: TGTGCCTGGAGTGGGGGAAACAATCAGCCCCAGCATTTT; CDR3aa: CAWSGGNNQPQHF
v_gene: TRBV5-6; d_gene: TRBD1; abundance: NA; j_gene: TRBJ1-1; CDR3nt: TGTGCCAGCAGCGAAGCCGGGACAGGGGATGAAGCTTTCTTT; CDR3aa: CASSEAGTGDEAFF
v_gene: TRBV6-5; d_gene: NA; abundance: NA; j_gene: TRBJ1-1; CDR3nt: TGTGCCAGCAGTCCAGGGTTGTCTGAAGCTTTCTTT; CDR3aa: CASSPGLSEAFF
v_gene: TRBV5-6; d_gene: NA; abundance: NA; j_gene: TRBJ1-1; CDR3nt: TGTGCCAGCAATCAGGGTTTAGGGATGAACACTGAAGCTTTCTTT; CDR3aa: CASNQGLGMNTEAFF
v_gene: TRBV9; d_gene: NA; abundance: once; j_gene: TRBJ1-2; CDR3nt: TGTGCCAGCAGCCTAGGGGGGATGTCTGGCTACACCTTC; CDR3aa: CASSLGGMSGYTF
v_gene: TRBV29-1; d_gene: TRBD1; abundance: NA; j_gene: TRBJ1-2; CDR3nt: TGCAGCGTTGTACAGGGGGCGAGCTATGGCTACACCTTC; CDR3aa: CSVVQGASYGYTF
v_gene: TRBV2; d_gene: TRBD1; abundance: few; j_gene: TRBJ2-2; CDR3nt: TGTGCCAGCCCGGGACAGGGAGGGAACACCGGGGAGCTGTTTTTT; CDR3aa: CASPGQGGNTGELFF
v_gene: TRBV4-2; d_gene: NA; abundance: few; j_gene: TRBJ2-5; CDR3nt: TGTGCCAGCAGCCATGCGGCTAGCGACCAAGAGACCCAGTACTTC; CDR3aa: CASSHAASDQETQYF
v_gene: TRBV7-9; d_gene: NA; abundance: few; j_gene: TRBJ2-7; CDR3nt: TGTGCCAGCAGCACGGGACTGCTTGAGCAGTACTTC; CDR3aa: CASSTGLLEQYF
v_gene: TRBV4-1; d_gene: NA; abundance: NA; j_gene: TRBJ2-7; CDR3nt: TGCGCCAGCAGCCAAGATCCGGATGGCGAGCAGTACTTC; CDR3aa: CASSQDPDGEQYF
v_gene: TRBV29-1; d_gene: TRBD1; abundance: NA; j_gene: TRBJ2-7; CDR3nt: TGCAGCGTTGCTCAGGGGGACTACGAGCAGTACTTC; CDR3aa: CSVAQGDYEQYF
v_gene: TRBV19; d_gene: TRBD2; abundance: once; j_gene: TRBJ2-3; CDR3nt: TGTGCCAGTAGTAAGGGGACTAGCGGAAGCACAGATACGCAGTATTTT; CDR3aa: CASSKGTSGSTDTQYF
v_gene: TRBV9; d_gene: NA; abundance: NA; j_gene: TRBJ2-3; CDR3nt: TGTGCCAGCAGCGTAAAACTAGCTCCTACTAGCACAGATACGCAGTATTTT; CDR3aa: CASSVKLAPTSTDTQYF
v_gene: TRBV7-9; d_gene: NA; abundance: NA; j_gene: TRBJ2-6; CDR3nt: TGTGCCAGCTTATATGGGGCCAACGTCCTGACTTTC; CDR3aa: CASLYGANVLTF
v_gene: TRBV5-4; d_gene: TRBD2; abundance: NA; j_gene: TRBJ2-1; CDR3nt: TGTGCCAGCAGCTACGCCAGCGGGGGGGCGGGTGAGCAGTTCTTC; CDR3aa: CASSYASGGAGEQFF
v_gene: TRBV29-1; d_gene: TRBD1; abundance: NA; j_gene: TRBJ2-7; CDR3nt: TGCAGCGTTGAAGTGGGACAGGGTATGTACGAGCAGTACTTC; CDR3aa: CSVEVGQGMYEQYF
v_gene: TRBV27; d_gene: NA; abundance: NA; j_gene: TRBJ2-5; CDR3nt: TGTGCCAGCAGGCAGGGACCCCAAGAGACCCAGTACTTC; CDR3aa: CASRQGPQETQYF
v_gene: TRBV6-5; d_gene: NA; abundance: few; j_gene: TRBJ1-6; CDR3nt: TGTGCCAGCAGCCTAGGACAGAATGATTCACCCCTCCACTTT; CDR3aa: CASSLGQNDSPLHF
v_gene: TRBV6-1; d_gene: NA; abundance: few; j_gene: TRBJ2-7; CDR3nt: TGTGCCAGCAGTGGTACAGGGATCGGCGAGCAGTACTTC; CDR3aa: CASSGTGIGEQYF
v_gene: TRBV12-5; d_gene: NA; abundance: NA; j_gene: TRBJ2-2; CDR3nt: TGTGCTAGTGGAGGGTGGACCGGGGAGCTGTTTTTT; CDR3aa: CASGGWTGELFF
v_gene: TRBV27; d_gene: TRBD1; abundance: few; j_gene: TRBJ1-2; CDR3nt: TGTGCCAGCAGTGGACAGGGTTTAGGGGGCTACACCTTC; CDR3aa: CASSGQGLGGYTF
v_gene: TRBV29-1; d_gene: NA; abundance: NA; j_gene: TRBJ2-3; CDR3nt: TGCAGCGCAGACGGTCCGTCAGACACAGATACGCAGTATTTT; CDR3aa: CSADGPSDTDTQYF